The sequence of this T cell receptor (beta chain) was determined in a study of blood T cell repertoires in COVID-19. On the study more broadly: Collection of acute and convalescent COVID-19 samples took place in the United States, Italy and Spain.

Authors' analysis steps: Scientists estimated how many nucleated cells there were by amplifying reference gene primers. Sequencing was performed with immunoSEQ multiplex PCR; in TCRdb, only in-frame clones are kept and a portion is missing. For V, J and clone size, that table is used; D and trimming come from the DNA. The data show roughly 74,000 clones, with roughly 90% seen just once and roughly 2.5% held by the top ten. J gave up 0 bases and V 6 bases, and 11 bases lay outside the gene matches. The CDR3 has 18 amino acids. The germline V gene encodes CDR1 SNHLY and CDR2 FYNNEI. The sequenced sample consisted of peripheral blood. The chain is built from TRBV2 and TRBJ1-5, with 10 positions matching TRBD1. This clonotype originated in a man between 65 and 80 years old with active or convalescent COVID-19. CDR3 protein: CASRGRTGGSHSNQPQHF. The CDR3 DNA sequence: TGTGCCAGCAGAGGCCGGACAGGGGGTTCCCATAGCAATCAGCCCCAGCATTTT. Together with reference TRBV2 and TRBJ1-5, the CDR3 gives the full variable domain: EPEVTQTPSHQVTQMGQEVILRCVPISNHLYFYWYRQILGQKVEFLVSFYNNEISEKSEIFDDQFSVERPDGSNFTLKIRSTKLEDSAMYFCASRGRTGGSHSNQPQHFGDGTRLSIL.